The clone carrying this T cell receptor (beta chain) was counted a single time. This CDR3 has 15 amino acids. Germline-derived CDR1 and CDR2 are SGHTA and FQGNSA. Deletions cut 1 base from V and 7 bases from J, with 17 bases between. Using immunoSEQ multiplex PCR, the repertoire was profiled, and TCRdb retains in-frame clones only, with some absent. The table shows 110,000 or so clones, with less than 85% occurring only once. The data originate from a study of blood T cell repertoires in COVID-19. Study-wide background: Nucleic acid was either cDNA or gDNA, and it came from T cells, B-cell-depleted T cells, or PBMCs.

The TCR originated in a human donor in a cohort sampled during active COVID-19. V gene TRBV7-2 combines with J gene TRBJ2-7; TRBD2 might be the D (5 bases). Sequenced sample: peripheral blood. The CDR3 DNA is TGTGCCAGCAGCTTAGTAGGTGAGGGCTTTGGGGAGCAGTACTTC. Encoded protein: CASSLVGEGFGEQYF.